This TCR beta chain comes out of a study of cytomegalovirus exposure and HLA in healthy donors. Looking at the study overall: An earlier analysis found under 130 million unique TCR beta sequences from about 190 million T cells. Study-wide results and caveats: Association of some 18,000 TCR beta sequences with HLA alleles was found at 0.05 false discovery rate in a later analysis. For most TCR sequences rarity was the rule, although some public TCRs occurred in many donors.

These donors counted as nominally healthy when sampled, but unrecorded immune exposures were likely. PCR employed 60 Vbeta and 13 Jbeta primers. Measured with immunoSEQ multiplex PCR; TCRdb has only the in-frame clones, and not every one. Of some 76,000 clones listed, roughly two thirds are singletons. The CDR3 is 15 residues long. Per germline, CDR1 SGHTA and CDR2 FQGNSA. Unmatched junction bases numbered 5, after V lost 0 bases and J lost 7 bases. A remark on this clone: What it recognizes is unknown.

The sequenced sample was PBMCs. This clonotype originated in a man aged 55 to 69 in good health and CMV-seropositive. V is TRBV7-2 and J is TRBJ1-2; 10 bases map to TRBD1. The CDR3 loop reads CASSLATGGDGGYTF. The CDR3 coding sequence is TGTGCCAGCAGCTTAGCGACAGGGGGCGATGGTGGCTACACCTTC.